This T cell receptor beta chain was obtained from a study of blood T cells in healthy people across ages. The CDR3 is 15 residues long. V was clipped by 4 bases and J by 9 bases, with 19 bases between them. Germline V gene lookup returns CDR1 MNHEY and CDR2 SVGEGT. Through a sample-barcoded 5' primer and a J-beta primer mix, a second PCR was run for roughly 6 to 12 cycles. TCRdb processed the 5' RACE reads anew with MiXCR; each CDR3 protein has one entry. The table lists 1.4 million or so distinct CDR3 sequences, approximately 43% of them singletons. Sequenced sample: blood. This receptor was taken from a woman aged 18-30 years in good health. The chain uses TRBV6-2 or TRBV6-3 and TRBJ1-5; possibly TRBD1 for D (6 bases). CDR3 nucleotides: TGTGCCAGCAGTTCCGCCGGGGGCCTCATCTCGCCCCAGCATTTT. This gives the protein CASSSAGGLISPQHF.